The entry below gives a single T cell receptor beta chain sequence along with its context. Its antigen is not known. This record comes from a study of siplizumab effects on memory and regulatory T cells. General study results and limits: In unstimulated cells, naive T cells appeared more diverse than memory T cells and seemed major alloresponse contributors. Researchers could map only a minor fraction of alloreactive clones to unstimulated subsets. Tregs proliferating in siplizumab cultures lacked confirmation of their suppressive function. About 75-97% of proliferating CD4+ or CD8+ clones had no assignable naive or memory phenotype.

Only in-frame clones appear in the TCRdb table, and some are missing; sequencing was by immunoSEQ multiplex PCR. This sample carries 99,000 or so clones, roughly 93% of them seen once, and the ten largest clones take 0.55% to 0.8%. The germline V gene has CDR1 MNHNY and CDR2 SVGAGI (reference sequence). J gave up 9 bases and V 6 bases, and 13 bases lay outside the gene matches. The CDR3 is made up of 14 amino acids. The sequenced sample consisted of Tregs sorted from blood. This chain links TRBV6-6 with TRBJ1-2; 7 positions agree with TRBD1. This clonotype was obtained from a human donor in good health. The DNA for the CDR3 is TGTGCCAGCAGCGACCGGACAGGCAGTTCTAGCTACACCTTC. It is translated as CASSDRTGSSSYTF.